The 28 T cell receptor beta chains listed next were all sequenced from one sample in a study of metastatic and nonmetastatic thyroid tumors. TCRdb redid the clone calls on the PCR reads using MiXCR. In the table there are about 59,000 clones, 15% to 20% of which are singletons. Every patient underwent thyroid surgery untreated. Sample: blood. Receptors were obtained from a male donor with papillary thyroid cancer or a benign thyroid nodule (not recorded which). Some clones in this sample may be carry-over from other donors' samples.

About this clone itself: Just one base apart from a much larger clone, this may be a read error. CDR3 bases: TGTGCCAGCAGCGAGCCCAGTGCAGATACGCAGTATTTT. The encoded protein is CASSEPSADTQYF. J is TRBJ2-3 and V is TRBV9; no reliable D call. The CDR3 runs 13 residues. Per the germline V gene, CDR1 is SGDLS and CDR2 is YYNGEE. Trimming removed 3 bases at V and 4 bases at J, with 9 bases between.

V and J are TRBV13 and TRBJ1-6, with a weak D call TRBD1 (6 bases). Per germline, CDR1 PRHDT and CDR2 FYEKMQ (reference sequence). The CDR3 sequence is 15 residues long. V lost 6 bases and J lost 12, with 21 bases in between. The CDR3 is CASRLTGTSSGPLHF. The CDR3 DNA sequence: TGTGCCAGCAGACTTACCGGGACATCCTCAGGACCCCTCCACTTT.

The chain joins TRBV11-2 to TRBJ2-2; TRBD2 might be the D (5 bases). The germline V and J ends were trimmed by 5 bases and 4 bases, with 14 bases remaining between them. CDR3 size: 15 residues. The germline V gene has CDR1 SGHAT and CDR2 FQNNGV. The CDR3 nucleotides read TGTGCCAGCAGCGATCTCCGGGGAATCACCGGGGAGCTGTTTTTT. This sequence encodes CASSDLRGITGELFF.

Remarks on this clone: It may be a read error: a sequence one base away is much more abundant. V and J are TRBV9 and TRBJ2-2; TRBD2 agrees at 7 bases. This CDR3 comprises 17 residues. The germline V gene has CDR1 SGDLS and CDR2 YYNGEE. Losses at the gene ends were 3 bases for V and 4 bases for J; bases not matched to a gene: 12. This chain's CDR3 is CASSGRLSGGPTGELFF. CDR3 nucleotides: TGTGCCAGCAGCGGAAGACTATCGGGAGGACCCACCGGGGAGCTGTTTTTT.

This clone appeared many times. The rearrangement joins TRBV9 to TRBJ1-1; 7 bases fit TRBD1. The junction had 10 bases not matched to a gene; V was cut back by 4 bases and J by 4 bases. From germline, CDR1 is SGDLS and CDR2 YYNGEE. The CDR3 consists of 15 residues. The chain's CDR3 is CASSPYEGAVTEAFF. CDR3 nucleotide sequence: TGTGCCAGCAGCCCCTATGAGGGGGCAGTCACTGAAGCTTTCTTT. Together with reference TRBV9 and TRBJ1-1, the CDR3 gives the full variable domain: DSGVTQTPKHLITATGQRVTLRCSPRSGDLSVYWYQQSLDQGLQFLIQYYNGEERAKGNILERFSAQQFPDLHSELNLSSLELGDSALYFCASSPYEGAVTEAFFGQGTRLTVV.

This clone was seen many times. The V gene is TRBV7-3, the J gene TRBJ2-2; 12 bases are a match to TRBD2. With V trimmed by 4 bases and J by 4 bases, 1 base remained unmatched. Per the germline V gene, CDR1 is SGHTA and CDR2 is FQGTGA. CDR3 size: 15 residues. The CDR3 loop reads CASSSSGRATGELFF. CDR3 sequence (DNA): TGTGCCAGCAGCTCTAGCGGGAGGGCCACCGGGGAGCTGTTTTTT.

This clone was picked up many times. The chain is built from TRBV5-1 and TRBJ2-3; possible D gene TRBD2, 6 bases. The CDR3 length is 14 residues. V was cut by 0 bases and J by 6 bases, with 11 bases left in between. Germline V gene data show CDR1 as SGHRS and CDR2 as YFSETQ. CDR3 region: CASSLVGGGDTQYF. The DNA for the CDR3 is TGCGCCAGCAGCTTGGTTGGTGGGGGGGATACGCAGTATTTT.

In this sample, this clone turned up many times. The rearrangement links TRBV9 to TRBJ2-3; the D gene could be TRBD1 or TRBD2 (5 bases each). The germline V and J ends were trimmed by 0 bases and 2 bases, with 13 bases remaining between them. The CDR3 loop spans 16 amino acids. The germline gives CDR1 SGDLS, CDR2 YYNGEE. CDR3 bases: TGTGCCAGCAGCGTAGACGGGGCCCCCCCCACAGATACGCAGTATTTT. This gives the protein CASSVDGAPPTDTQYF. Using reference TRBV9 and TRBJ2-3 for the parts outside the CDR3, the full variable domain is DSGVTQTPKHLITATGQRVTLRCSPRSGDLSVYWYQQSLDQGLQFLIQYYNGEERAKGNILERFSAQQFPDLHSELNLSSLELGDSALYFCASSVDGAPPTDTQYFGPGTRLTVL.

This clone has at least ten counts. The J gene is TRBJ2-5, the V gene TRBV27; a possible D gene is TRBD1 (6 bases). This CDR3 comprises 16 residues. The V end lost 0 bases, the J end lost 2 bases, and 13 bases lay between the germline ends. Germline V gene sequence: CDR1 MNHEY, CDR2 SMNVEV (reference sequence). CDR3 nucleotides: TGTGCCAGCAGTTTATCTGGTGGGGGACAACAAGAGACCCAGTACTTC. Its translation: CASSLSGGGQQETQYF.

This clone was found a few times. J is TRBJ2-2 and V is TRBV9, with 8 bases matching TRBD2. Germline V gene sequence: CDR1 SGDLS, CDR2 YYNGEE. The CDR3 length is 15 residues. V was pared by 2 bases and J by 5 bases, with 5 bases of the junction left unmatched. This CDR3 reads CASSVGTSATGELFF. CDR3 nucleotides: TGTGCCAGCAGCGTGGGGACTAGTGCAACCGGGGAGCTGTTTTTT.

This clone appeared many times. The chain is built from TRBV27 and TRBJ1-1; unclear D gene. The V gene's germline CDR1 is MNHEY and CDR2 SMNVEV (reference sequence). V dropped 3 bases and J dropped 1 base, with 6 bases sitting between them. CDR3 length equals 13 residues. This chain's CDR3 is CASSFVGNTEAFF. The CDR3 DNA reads TGTGCCAGCAGTTTTGTAGGGAACACTGAAGCTTTCTTT.

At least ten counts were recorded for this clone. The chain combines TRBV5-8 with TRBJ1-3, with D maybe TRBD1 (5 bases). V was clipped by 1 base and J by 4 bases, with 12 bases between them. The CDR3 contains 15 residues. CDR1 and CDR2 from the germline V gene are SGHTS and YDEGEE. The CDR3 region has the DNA TGTGCCAGCAGCTTGTGGCAGGGAGCAGGAAACACCATATATTTT. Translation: CASSLWQGAGNTIYF. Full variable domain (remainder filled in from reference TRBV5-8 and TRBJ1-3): EAGVTQSPTHLIKTRGQQATLRCSPISGHTSVYWYQQALGLGLQFLLWYDEGEERNRGNFPPRFSGRQFPNYSSELNVNALELEDSALYLCASSLWQGAGNTIYFGEGSWLTVV.

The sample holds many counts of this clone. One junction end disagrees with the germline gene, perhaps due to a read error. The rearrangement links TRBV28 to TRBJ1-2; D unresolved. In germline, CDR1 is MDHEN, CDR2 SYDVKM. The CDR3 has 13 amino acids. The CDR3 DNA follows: TGTGCCAGCATCCCTAACAGCCACTACGGCTACACCTTC. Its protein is CASIPNSHYGYTF.

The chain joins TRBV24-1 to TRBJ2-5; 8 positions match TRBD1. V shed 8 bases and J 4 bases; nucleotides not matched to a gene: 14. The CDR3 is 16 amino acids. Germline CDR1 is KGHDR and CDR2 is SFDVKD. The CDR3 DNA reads TGTGCCACCATTCTAGGACAGGGTTTATTAGGAGAGACCCAGTACTTC. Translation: CATILGQGLLGETQYF.

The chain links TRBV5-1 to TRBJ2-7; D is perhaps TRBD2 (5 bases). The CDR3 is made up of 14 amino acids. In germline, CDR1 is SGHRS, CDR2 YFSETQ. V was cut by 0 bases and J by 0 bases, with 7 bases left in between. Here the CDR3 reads CASSLAGNSYEQYF. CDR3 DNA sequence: TGCGCCAGCAGCTTGGCGGGGAACTCCTACGAGCAGTACTTC.

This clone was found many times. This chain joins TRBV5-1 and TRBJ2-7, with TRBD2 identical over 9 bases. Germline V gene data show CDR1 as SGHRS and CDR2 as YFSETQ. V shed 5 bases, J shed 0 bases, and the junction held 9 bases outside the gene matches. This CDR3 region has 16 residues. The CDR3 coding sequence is TGCGCCAGCAGGGGGATAGCGGGGGCCCCCTCCTACGAGCAGTACTTC. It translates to CASRGIAGAPSYEQYF.

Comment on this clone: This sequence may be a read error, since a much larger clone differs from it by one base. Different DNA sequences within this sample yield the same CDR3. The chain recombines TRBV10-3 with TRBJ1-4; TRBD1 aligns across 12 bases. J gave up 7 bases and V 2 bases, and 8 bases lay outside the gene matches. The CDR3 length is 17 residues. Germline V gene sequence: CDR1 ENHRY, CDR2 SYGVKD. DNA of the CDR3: TGTGCCATCAGTGAGCGGGGACAGGGGGCAGGTATTGAAAAACTGTTTTTT. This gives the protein CAISERGQGAGIEKLFF.

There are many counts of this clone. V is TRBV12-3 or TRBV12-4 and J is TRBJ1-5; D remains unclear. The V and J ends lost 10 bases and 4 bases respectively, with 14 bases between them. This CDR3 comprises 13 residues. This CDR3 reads CATTQGPNQPQHF. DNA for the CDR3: TGTGCCACCACCCAAGGGCCTAATCAGCCCCAGCATTTT.

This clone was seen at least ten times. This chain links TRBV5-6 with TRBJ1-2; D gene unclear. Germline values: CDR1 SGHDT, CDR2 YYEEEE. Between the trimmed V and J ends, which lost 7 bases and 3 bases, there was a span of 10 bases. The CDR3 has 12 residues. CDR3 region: CASADGYYGYTF. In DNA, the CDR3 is TGTGCCAGCGCTGACGGCTACTATGGCTACACCTTC.

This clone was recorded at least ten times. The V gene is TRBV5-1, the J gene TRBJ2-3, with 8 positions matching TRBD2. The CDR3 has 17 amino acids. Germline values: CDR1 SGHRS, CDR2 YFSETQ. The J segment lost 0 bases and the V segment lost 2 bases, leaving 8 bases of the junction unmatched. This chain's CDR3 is CASSFFSGAPSTDTQYF. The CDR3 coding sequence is TGCGCCAGCAGCTTTTTTAGCGGGGCCCCTAGCACAGATACGCAGTATTTT.

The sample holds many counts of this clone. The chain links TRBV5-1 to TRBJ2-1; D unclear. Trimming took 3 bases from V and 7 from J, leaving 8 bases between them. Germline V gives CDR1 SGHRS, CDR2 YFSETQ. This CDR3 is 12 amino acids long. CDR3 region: CASSSVVNEQFF. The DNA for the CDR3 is TGCGCCAGCAGCTCTGTTGTGAATGAGCAGTTCTTC.

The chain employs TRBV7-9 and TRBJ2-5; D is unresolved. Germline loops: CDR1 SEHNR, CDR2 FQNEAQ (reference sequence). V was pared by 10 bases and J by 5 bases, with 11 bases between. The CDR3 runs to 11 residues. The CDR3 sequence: CAIGTRETQYF. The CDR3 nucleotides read TGTGCCATCGGCACCCGTGAGACCCAGTACTTC.

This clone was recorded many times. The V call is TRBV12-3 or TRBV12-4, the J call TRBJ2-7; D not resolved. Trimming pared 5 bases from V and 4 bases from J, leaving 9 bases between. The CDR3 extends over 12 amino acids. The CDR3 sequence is CASSHGRYEQYF. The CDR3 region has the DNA TGTGCCAGCAGTCACGGGCGATACGAGCAGTACTTC.

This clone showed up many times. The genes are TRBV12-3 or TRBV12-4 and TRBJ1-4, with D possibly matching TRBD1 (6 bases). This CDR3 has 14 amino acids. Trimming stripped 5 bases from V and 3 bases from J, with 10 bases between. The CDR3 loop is CASSAGTPNEKLFF. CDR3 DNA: TGTGCCAGCAGTGCCGGGACACCTAATGAAAAACTGTTTTTT.

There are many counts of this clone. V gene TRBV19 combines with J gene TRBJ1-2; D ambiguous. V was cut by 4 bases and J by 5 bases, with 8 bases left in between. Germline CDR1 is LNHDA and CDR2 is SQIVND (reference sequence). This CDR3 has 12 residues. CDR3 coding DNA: TGTGCCAGTAGTAGGACTGAATATGGCTACACCTTC. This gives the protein CASSRTEYGYTF.

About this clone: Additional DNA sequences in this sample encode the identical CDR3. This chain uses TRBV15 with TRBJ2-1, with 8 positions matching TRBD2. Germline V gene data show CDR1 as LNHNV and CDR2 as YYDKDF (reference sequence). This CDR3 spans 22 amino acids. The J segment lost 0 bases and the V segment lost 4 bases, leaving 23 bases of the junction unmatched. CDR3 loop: CATSTRGVYTSGSGDSYNEQFF. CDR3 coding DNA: TGTGCCACCAGCACCCGCGGGGTTTATACTAGCGGTAGTGGTGACTCCTACAATGAGCAGTTCTTC.

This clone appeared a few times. The CDR3 DNA follows: TGTGCCAGCAGTTTTGGGGCAACTGGACAGGGGGCTTGTGAAGCTTTCTTT. Residues: CASSFGATGQGACEAFF. The chain joins TRBV28 to TRBJ1-1, with 11 bases that match TRBD1. Germline loops: CDR1 MDHEN, CDR2 SYDVKM. The CDR3 runs to 17 residues. Trimming took 3 bases from V and 7 from J; bases not matched to a gene: 13. The full variable domain, rest sourced from reference TRBV28 and TRBJ1-1, is DVKVTQSSRYLVKRTGEKVFLECVQDMDHENMFWYRQDPGLGLRLIYFSYDVKMKEKGDIPEGYSVSREKKERFSLILESASTNQTSMYLCASSFGATGQGACEAFFGQGTRLTVV.

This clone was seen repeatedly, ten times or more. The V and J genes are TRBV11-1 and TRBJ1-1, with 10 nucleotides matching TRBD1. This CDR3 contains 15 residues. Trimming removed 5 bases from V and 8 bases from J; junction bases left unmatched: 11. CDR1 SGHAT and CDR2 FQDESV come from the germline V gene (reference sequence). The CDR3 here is CASSPGGDRGEEAFF. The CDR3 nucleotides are TGTGCCAGCAGCCCAGGAGGGGACAGGGGTGAGGAAGCTTTCTTT. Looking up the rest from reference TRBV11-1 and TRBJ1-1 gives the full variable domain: EAEVAQSPRYKITEKSQAVAFWCDPISGHATLYWYRQILGQGPELLVQFQDESVVDDSQLPKDRFSAERLKGVDSTLKIQPAELGDSAMYLCASSPGGDRGEEAFFGQGTRLTVV.